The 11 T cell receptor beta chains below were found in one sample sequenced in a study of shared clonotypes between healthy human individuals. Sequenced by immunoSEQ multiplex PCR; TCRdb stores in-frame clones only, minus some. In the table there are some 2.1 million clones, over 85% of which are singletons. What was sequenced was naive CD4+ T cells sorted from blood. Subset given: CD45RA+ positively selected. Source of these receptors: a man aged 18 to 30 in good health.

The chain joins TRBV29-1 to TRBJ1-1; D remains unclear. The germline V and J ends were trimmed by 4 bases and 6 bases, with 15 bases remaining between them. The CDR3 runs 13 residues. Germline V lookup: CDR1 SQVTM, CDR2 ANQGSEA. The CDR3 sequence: CSVARAEWAEAFF. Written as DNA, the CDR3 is TGCAGCGTTGCGCGGGCTGAATGGGCTGAAGCTTTCTTT.

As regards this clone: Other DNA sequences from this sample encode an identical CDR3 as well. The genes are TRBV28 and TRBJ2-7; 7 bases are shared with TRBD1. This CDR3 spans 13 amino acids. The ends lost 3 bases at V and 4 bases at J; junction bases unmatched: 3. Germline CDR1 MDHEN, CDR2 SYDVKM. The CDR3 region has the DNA TGTGCCAGCAGTTTGGGGACAGCATACGAGCAGTACTTC. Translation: CASSLGTAYEQYF.

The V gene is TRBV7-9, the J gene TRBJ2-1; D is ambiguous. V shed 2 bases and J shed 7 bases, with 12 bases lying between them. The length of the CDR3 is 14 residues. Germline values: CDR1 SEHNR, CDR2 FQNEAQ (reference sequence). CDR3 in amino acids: CASSLRVQQNEQFF. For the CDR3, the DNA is TGTGCCAGCAGCTTACGAGTACAGCAGAATGAGCAGTTCTTC.

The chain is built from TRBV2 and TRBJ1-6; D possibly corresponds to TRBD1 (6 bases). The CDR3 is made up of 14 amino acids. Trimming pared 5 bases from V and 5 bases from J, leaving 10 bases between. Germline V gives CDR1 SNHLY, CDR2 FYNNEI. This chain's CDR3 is CASSRRGDNSPLHF. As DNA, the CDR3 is TGTGCCAGCAGTCGCAGGGGCGATAATTCACCCCTCCACTTT. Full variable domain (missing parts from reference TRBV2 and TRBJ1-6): EPEVTQTPSHQVTQMGQEVILRCVPISNHLYFYWYRQILGQKVEFLVSFYNNEISEKSEIFDDQFSVERPDGSNFTLKIRSTKLEDSAMYFCASSRRGDNSPLHFGNGTRLTVT.

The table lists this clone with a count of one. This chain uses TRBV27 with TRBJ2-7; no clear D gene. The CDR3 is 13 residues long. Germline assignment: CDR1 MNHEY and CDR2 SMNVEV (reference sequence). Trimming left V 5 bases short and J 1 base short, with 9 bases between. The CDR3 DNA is TGTGCCAGCAGTCCATACAGATCCTACGAGCAGTACTTC. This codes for CASSPYRSYEQYF.

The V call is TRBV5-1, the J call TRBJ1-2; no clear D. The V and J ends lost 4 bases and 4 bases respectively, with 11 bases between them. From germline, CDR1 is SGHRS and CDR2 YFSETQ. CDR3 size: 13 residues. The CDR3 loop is CASSPQLFYGYTF. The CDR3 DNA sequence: TGCGCCAGCAGCCCTCAGCTCTTCTATGGCTACACCTTC.

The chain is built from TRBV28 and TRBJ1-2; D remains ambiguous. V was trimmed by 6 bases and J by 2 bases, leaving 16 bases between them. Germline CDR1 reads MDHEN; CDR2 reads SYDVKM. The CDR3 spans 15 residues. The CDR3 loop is CASSPLSVGNYGYTF. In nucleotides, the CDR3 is TGTGCCAGCAGCCCCCTTTCGGTCGGGAACTATGGCTACACCTTC.

CDR3 region: CASKGTGVFGEQFF. In DNA form, the CDR3 reads TGCGCCAGCAAAGGGACAGGGGTATTCGGTGAGCAGTTCTTC. The genes are TRBV4-1 and TRBJ2-1, with 10 bases fitting TRBD1. The V segment lost 7 bases and the J segment 9 bases; nucleotides outside the gene matches: 9. The CDR3 loop spans 14 amino acids. Germline assignment: CDR1 MGHRA and CDR2 YSYEKL.

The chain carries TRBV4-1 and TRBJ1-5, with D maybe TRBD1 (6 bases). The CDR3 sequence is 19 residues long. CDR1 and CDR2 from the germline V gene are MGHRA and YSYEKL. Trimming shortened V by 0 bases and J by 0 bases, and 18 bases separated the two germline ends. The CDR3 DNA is TGCGCCAGCAGCCAAGAAGGGGGGTTTCTAGATTATAGCAATCAGCCCCAGCATTTT. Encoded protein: CASSQEGGFLDYSNQPQHF.

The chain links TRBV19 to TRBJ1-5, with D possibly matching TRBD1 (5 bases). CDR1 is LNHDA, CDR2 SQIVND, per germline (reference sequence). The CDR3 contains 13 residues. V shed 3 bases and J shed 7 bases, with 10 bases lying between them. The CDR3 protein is CASSITGDQPQHF. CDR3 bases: TGTGCCAGTAGTATTACGGGGGACCAGCCCCAGCATTTT.

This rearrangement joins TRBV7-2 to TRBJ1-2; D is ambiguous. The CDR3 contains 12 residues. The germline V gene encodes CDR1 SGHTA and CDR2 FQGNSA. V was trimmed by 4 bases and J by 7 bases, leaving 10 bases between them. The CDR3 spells CASSSRAGGYTF. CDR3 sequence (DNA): TGTGCCAGCAGCTCGCGGGCGGGTGGCTACACCTTC.